The present T cell receptor (beta chain) was sequenced within a study of T cells expressing NK-cell markers. Whole-study context: TCR beta repertoires came from sorted CD3+CD56+NKG2C+, CD3+CD56+NKG2C- and CD3+CD56-NKG2C+ T cells. Study results and limitations: These clonotypes additionally ranked first within the CD3+CD56-NKG2C+ fraction of four donors.

It was by 5'RACE template switching with UMIs that TCR beta cDNA was made. TCRdb re-called the 5' RACE reads; every CDR3 protein appears as one record, without DNA. The repertoire table contains 400,000 to 550,000 distinct CDR3 sequences. Remarks on this clonotype: Its matching antigen is unknown.

The CDR3 has 13 amino acids. Germline V gene sequence: CDR1 SGHTA, CDR2 FQGNSA. The chain recombines TRBV7-2 with TRBJ2-1; the TCRdb call, TRBD2, lacks DNA for checking. The sequencing input was blood T cells: a sorted CD56 or NKG2C T cell subset, CD4+ or CD8+ T cells, or bulk PBMC T cells (not recorded which). The TCR originated in a woman aged 18 to 75 in good health. Here the CDR3 reads CASSLVTGSGQFF.